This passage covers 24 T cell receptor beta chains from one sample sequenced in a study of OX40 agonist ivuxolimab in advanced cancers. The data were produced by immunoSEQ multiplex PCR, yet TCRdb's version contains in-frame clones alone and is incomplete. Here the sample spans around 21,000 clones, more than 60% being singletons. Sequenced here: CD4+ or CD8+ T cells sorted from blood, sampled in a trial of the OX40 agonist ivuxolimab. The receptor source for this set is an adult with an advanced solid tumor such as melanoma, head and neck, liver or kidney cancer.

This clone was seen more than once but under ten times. CDR3 sequence: CASSYGLDQPQHF. CDR3 sequence (DNA): TGTGCCAGCAGTTACGGACTAGATCAGCCCCAGCATTTT. This chain links TRBV6-5 with TRBJ1-5; D unclear. V was trimmed by 2 bases and J by 5 bases, leaving 7 bases between them. The CDR3 sequence is 13 residues long. Germline V gene data show CDR1 as MNHEY and CDR2 as SVGAGI.

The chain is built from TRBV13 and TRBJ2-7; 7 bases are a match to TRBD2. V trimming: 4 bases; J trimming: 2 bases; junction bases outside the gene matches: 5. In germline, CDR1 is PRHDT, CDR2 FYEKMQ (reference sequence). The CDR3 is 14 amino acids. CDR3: CASSSTGLAYEQYF. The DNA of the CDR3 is TGTGCCAGCAGCTCAACTGGACTAGCCTACGAGCAGTACTTC.

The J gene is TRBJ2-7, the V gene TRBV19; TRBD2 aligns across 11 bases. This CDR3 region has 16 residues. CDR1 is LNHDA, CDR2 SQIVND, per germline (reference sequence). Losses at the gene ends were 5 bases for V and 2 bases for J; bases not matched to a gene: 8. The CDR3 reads CASSPGGLAAPYEQYF. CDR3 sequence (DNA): TGTGCCAGTAGTCCCGGGGGACTAGCGGCACCCTACGAGCAGTACTTC.

This chain's CDR3 is CAYTLKGQGVWGYTF. The CDR3 nucleotides are TGTGCCTACACACTTAAAGGACAGGGGGTGTGGGGCTACACCTTC. The rearrangement links TRBV30 to TRBJ1-2, with 10 bases fitting TRBD1. Germline V lookup: CDR1 GTSNPN, CDR2 SVGIG (reference sequence). The ends lost 7 bases at V and 8 bases at J; junction bases unmatched: 16. This CDR3 has 15 amino acids.

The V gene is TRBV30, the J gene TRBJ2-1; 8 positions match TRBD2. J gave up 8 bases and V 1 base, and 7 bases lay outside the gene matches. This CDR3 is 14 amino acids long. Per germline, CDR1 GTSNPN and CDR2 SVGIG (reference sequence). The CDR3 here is CAWSDSGGFYEQFF. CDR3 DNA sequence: TGTGCCTGGAGTGATTCGGGAGGGTTCTATGAGCAGTTCTTC.

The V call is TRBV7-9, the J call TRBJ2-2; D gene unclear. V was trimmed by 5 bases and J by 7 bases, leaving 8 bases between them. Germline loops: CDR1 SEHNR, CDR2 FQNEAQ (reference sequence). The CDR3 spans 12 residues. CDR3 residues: CASSLDIGELFF. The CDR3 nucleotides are TGTGCCAGCAGCCTAGACATCGGGGAGCTGTTTTTT.

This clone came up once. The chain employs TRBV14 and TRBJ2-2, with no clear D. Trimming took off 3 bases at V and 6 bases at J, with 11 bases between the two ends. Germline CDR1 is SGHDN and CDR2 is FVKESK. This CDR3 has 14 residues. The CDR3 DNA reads TGTGCCAGCAGCCATTATGTTCTCGCCGGGGAGCTGTTTTTT. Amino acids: CASSHYVLAGELFF.

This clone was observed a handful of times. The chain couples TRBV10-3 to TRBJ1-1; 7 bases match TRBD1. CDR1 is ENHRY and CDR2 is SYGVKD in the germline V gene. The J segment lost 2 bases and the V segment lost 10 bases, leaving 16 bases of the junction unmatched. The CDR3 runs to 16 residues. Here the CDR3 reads CATSSGTAQLNTEAFF. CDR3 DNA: TGTGCCACTAGCAGTGGGACAGCCCAACTAAACACTGAAGCTTTCTTT.

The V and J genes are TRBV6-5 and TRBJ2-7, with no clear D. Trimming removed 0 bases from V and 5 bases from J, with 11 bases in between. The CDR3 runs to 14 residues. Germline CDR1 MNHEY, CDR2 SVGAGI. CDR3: CASSYSLLVDEQYF. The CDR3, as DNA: TGTGCCAGCAGTTACTCCCTCTTGGTGGACGAGCAGTACTTC.

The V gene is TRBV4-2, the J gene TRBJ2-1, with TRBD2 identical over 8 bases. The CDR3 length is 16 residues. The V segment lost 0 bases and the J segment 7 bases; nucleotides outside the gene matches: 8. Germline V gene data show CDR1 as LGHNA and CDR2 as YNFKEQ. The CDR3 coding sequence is TGTGCCAGCAGCCAAGATCTAGGGACTAGTACGAATGAGCAGTTCTTC. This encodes CASSQDLGTSTNEQFF.

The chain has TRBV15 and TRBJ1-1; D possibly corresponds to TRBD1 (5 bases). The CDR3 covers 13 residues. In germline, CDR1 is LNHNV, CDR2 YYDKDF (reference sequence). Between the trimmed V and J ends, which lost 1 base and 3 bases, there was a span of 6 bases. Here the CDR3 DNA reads TGTGCCACCAGCAGAGCGGGGGACACTGAAGCTTTCTTT. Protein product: CATSRAGDTEAFF.

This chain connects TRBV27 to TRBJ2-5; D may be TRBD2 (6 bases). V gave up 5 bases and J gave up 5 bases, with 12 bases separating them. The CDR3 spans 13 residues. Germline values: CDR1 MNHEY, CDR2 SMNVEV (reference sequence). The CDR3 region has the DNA TGTGCCAGCAGTCCCGGGACTTTGGAGACCCAGTACTTC. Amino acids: CASSPGTLETQYF.

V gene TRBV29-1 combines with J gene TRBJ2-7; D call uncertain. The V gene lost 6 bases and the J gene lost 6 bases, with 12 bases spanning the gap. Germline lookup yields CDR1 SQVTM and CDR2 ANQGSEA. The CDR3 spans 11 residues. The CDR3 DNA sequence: TGCAGCGTCGAGACCTTAGGCGAGCAGTACTTC. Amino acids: CSVETLGEQYF.

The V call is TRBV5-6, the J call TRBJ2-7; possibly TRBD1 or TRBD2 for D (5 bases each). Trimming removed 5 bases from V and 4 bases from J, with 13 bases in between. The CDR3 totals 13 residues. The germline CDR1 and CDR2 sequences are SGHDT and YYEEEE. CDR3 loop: CASRGTTAYEQYF. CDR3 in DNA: TGTGCCAGCAGGGGGACCACCGCGTACGAGCAGTACTTC.

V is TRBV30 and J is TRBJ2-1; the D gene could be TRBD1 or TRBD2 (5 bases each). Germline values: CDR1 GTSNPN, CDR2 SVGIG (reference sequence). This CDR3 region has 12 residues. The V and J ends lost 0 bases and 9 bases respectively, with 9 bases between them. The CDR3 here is CAWSVGGPEQFF. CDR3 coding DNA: TGTGCCTGGAGTGTTGGGGGACCTGAGCAGTTCTTC.

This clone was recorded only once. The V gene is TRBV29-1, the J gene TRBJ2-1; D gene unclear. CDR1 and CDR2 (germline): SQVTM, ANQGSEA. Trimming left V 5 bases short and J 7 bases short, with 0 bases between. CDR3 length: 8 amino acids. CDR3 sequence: CSVNEQFF. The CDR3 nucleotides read TGCAGCGTTAATGAGCAGTTCTTC.

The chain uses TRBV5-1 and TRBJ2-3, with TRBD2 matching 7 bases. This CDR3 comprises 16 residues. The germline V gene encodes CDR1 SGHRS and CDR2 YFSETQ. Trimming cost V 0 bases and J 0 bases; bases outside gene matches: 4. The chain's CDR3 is CASSLEASGSTDTQYF. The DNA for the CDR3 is TGCGCCAGCAGCTTGGAGGCTAGCGGTAGCACAGATACGCAGTATTTT.

This chain's CDR3 is CASSGRLAALQVDTQYF. The CDR3 DNA reads as TGTGCCAGCAGTGGCAGGCTAGCGGCCCTCCAGGTAGATACGCAGTATTTT. The V and J genes are TRBV2 and TRBJ2-3; 7 bases match TRBD2. V was pared by 4 bases and J by 5 bases, with 15 bases of the junction left unmatched. CDR1 is SNHLY, CDR2 FYNNEI, per germline. The CDR3 runs 17 residues.

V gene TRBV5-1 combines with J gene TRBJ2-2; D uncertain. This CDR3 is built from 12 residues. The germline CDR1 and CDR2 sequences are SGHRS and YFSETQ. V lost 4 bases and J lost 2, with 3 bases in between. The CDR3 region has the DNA TGCGCCAGCAGCCCAAACACCGGGGAGCTGTTTTTT. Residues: CASSPNTGELFF.

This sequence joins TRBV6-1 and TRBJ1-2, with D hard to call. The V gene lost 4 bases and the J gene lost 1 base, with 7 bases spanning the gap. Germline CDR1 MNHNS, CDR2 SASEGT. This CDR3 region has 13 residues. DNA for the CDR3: TGTGCCAGCAGTGCAATCGATAACTATGGCTACACCTTC. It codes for CASSAIDNYGYTF.

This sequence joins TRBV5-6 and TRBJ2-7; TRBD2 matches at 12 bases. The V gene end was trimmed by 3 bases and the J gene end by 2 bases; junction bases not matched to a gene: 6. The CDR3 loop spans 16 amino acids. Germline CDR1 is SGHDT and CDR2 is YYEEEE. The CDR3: CASSSSPSGRAYEQYF. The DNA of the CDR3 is TGTGCCAGCAGCTCCTCACCTAGCGGGAGGGCCTACGAGCAGTACTTC.

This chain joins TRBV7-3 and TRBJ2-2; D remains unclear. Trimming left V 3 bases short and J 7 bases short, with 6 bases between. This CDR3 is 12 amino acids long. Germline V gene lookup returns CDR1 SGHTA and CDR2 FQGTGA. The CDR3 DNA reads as TGTGCCAGCAGCTTCTCTGGCGGGGAGCTGTTTTTT. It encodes CASSFSGGELFF. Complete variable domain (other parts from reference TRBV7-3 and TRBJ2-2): GAGVSQTPSNKVTEKGKYVELRCDPISGHTALYWYRQSLGQGPEFLIYFQGTGAADDSGLPNDRFFAVRPEGSVSTLKIQRTERGDSAVYLCASSFSGGELFFGEGSRLTVL.

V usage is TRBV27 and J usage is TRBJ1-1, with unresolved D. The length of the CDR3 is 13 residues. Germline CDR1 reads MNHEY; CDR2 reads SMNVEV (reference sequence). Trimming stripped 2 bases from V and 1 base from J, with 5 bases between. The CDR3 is CASSLIRNTEAFF. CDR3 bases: TGTGCCAGCAGTTTAATCCGGAACACTGAAGCTTTCTTT.

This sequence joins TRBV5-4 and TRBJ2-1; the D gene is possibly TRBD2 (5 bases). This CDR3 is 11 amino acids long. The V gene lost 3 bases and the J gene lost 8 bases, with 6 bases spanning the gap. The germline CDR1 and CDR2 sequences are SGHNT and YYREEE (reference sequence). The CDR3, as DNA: TGTGCCAGCAGCTCGAGGGATGAGCAGTTCTTC. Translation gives CASSSRDEQFF.